This paragraph reports one T cell receptor (beta chain). Its antigen is unidentified. This entry belongs to a study of cytomegalovirus exposure and HLA in healthy donors. CDR3 length: 14 residues. Trimming at V came to 5 bases and at J to 7 bases, leaving 7 bases not matched to a gene. Germline V gene sequence: CDR1 MNHEY, CDR2 SVGAGI. Findings of the study overall: Rarity held for most TCR sequences, but there were some public TCRs that occurred in many donors. Several V segments, TRBV6-2 and TRBV6-3 among them, could not be told apart and were dropped.

The PCR employed 60 Vbeta primers together with 13 Jbeta primers. Sequencing was performed with immunoSEQ multiplex PCR; in TCRdb, only in-frame clones are kept and a portion is missing. This repertoire includes 45,000 to 60,000 clones. The source material was PBMCs. The gene calls are TRBV6-5 and TRBJ1-5; 8 nucleotides agree with TRBD1. The TCR comes from a woman aged 40-49 years in good health and CMV-seronegative. CDR3 bases: TGTGCCAGCAGTCCTACAGGGGGGAGGCAGCCCCAGCATTTT. This gives the protein CASSPTGGRQPQHF.